One and the same sample provided the 30 T cell receptor beta chains below, sequenced in a study of regulatory T cells in long-lasting Graves disease. Regarding time point: newly diagnosed GD, antithyroid drugs for less than 3 months. With RNA extracted from PBMCs as input, the TCR library was made. The authors built TCR beta libraries using iRepertoire HTBI primers and Arm-PCR of CDR3 regions. TCRdb ran MiXCR on the multiplex PCR reads and lists one entry per CDR3 protein. The sample gives around 250,000 distinct CDR3 sequences, roughly 21% of which show up once; approximately 15% is in the top ten. The sequences come from peripheral blood mononuclear cells (PBMCs), collected at new diagnosis, from a patient treated with antithyroid drugs. These receptors all come from a female donor with Graves disease.

This clonotype has at least ten counts. The chain combines TRBV10-2 with TRBJ1-1, with D hard to call. The CDR3 is 14 residues long. The V end was cut by 7 bases, the J end by 0 bases, with 12 bases between. CDR1 is WSHSY and CDR2 is SAAADI in the germline V gene. CDR3 coding DNA: TGCGCCAGCATCGACATCTCCATGAACACTGAAGCTTTCTTT. Its translation: CASIDISMNTEAFF.

This clonotype was counted many times. The chain combines TRBV15 with TRBJ1-4; D is unclear. Trimming shortened V by 1 base and J by 7 bases, and 16 bases separated the two germline ends. This CDR3 contains 16 residues. Germline-derived CDR1 and CDR2 are LNHNV and YYDKDF (reference sequence). CDR3 in DNA: TGTGCCACCAGCAGAGGGGTCCAGACCTGGAGTGAAAAACTGTTTTTT. Amino acid sequence: CATSRGVQTWSEKLFF.

There are a few counts of this clonotype. The chain links TRBV9 to TRBJ2-1; 11 nucleotides match TRBD2. V trimming: 0 bases; J trimming: 6 bases; junction bases outside the gene matches: 2. Germline V gene lookup returns CDR1 SGDLS and CDR2 YYNGEE. CDR3 length equals 15 residues. CDR3 bases: TGTGCCAGCAGCGTAGTAGCGGGGGGGATCAATGAGCAGTTCTTC. This sequence encodes CASSVVAGGINEQFF.

In its sample, this clonotype was seen many times. The chain combines TRBV7-2 with TRBJ1-2; TRBD1 is a possible D gene (6 bases). Trimming left V 4 bases short and J 4 bases short, with 13 bases between. In germline, CDR1 is SGHTA, CDR2 FQGNSA. The CDR3 totals 14 residues. CDR3 region: CASSSNRDIYGYTF. The CDR3 region has the DNA TGTGCCAGCAGCTCCAATAGGGACATCTATGGCTACACCTTC. Looking up the rest from reference TRBV7-2 and TRBJ1-2 gives the full variable domain: GAGVSQSPSNKVTEKGKDVELRCDPISGHTALYWYRQSLGQGLEFLIYFQGNSAPDKSGLPSDRFSAERTGGSVSTLTIQRTQQEDSAVYLCASSSNRDIYGYTFGSGTRLTVV.

This clonotype was found many times. V gene TRBV5-5 combines with J gene TRBJ2-1; TRBD2 agrees at 9 bases. Germline trimming cut 4 bases from V and 6 bases from J; bases unmatched to any gene: 11. This CDR3 has 16 residues. Looked up from germline, CDR1 is SGHKS and CDR2 is YYEKEE (reference sequence). The CDR3: CASSRDSGRLGNEQFF. Here the CDR3 DNA reads TGTGCCAGCAGCCGTGATAGCGGGAGACTCGGCAATGAGCAGTTCTTC.

This chain uses TRBV19 with TRBJ1-1; D gene ambiguous. This CDR3 has 14 residues. The V end was cut by 0 bases, the J end by 11 bases, with 16 bases between. CDR1 LNHDA and CDR2 SQIVND come from the germline V gene (reference sequence). CDR3 DNA: TGTGCCAGTAGTATAGAAGTACTCTCAGTCGGGGCTTTCTTT. Its translation: CASSIEVLSVGAFF.

Only one count was recorded for this clonotype. The rearrangement joins TRBV2 to TRBJ2-3, with 7 bases identical to TRBD2. This CDR3 has 16 residues. With 7 bases clipped from V and 2 bases from J, the junction kept 12 bases outside the gene matches. Germline V gives CDR1 SNHLY, CDR2 FYNNEI. The CDR3: CASTPLRGDHTDTQYF. CDR3 nucleotides: TGTGCCAGCACACCTCTCCGGGGGGACCACACAGATACGCAGTATTTT.

This clonotype was seen ten or more times. The gene calls are TRBV11-2 and TRBJ2-7; D is perhaps TRBD2 (6 bases). The V end lost 2 bases, the J end lost 0 bases, and 11 bases lay between the germline ends. The CDR3 runs to 15 residues. Germline V gene sequence: CDR1 SGHAT, CDR2 FQNNGV. The CDR3 DNA reads as TGTGCCAGCAGCTTAACTAGCCAGCCCTCCTACGAGCAGTACTTC. It encodes CASSLTSQPSYEQYF.

This clonotype was recorded a few times. Its ends do not fully match the called genes, so a read error is possible. The gene calls are TRBV27 and TRBJ2-2; a weak D match, TRBD2 (5 bases). CDR3 length equals 14 residues. From germline, CDR1 is MNHEY and CDR2 SMNVEV (reference sequence). For the CDR3, the DNA is TGTGCCAGCAGTGTCACGGGTAACACCGGGGAGCTGCTTTTT. This sequence encodes CASSVTGNTGELLF.

This clonotype has a count of ten or more. The chain combines TRBV20-1 with TRBJ2-7, with 12 bases fitting TRBD1. Per germline, CDR1 DFQATT and CDR2 SNEGSKA (reference sequence). Losses at the gene ends were 0 bases for V and 6 bases for J; bases not matched to a gene: 3. There are 14 residues in the CDR3. As DNA, the CDR3 is TGCAGTGCTAGAGATCAGGGACAGGGGGCCGAGCAGTACTTC. Its translation: CSARDQGQGAEQYF.

The rearrangement joins TRBV6-5 to TRBJ2-4, with D unclear. V was trimmed by 0 bases and J by 4 bases, leaving 13 bases between them. The CDR3 totals 16 residues. The germline CDR1 and CDR2 sequences are MNHEY and SVGAGI. The CDR3 loop is CASSYSASLGKNIQYF. CDR3 nucleotide sequence: TGTGCCAGCAGTTACTCGGCCTCTTTAGGGAAAAACATTCAGTACTTC.

This clonotype was found many times. The chain is built from TRBV6-1 and TRBJ2-7; D remains unclear. V lost 8 bases to trimming and J lost 0 bases, with 8 bases between them. The CDR3 runs 12 residues. Germline values: CDR1 MNHNS, CDR2 SASEGT. The CDR3 region is CASGMASYEQYF. The CDR3 DNA sequence: TGTGCCAGCGGAATGGCCTCCTACGAGCAGTACTTC.

This clonotype occurred a few times. As the CDR3 is not closed by the conserved phenylalanine or tryptophan, this likely results from a read error. The genes are TRBV5-1 and TRBJ2-7, with TRBD2 matching 10 bases. This CDR3 region has 15 residues. In germline, CDR1 is SGHRS, CDR2 YFSETQ. The V gene end was trimmed by 0 bases and the J gene end by 7 bases; junction bases not matched to a gene: 7. For the CDR3, the DNA is TGCGCCAGCAGCTTGGGAGCGGGGGGGCCTCGTGAGCAGTACCTC. Translating it yields CASSLGAGGPREQYL.

This rearrangement joins TRBV6-2 or TRBV6-3 to TRBJ1-2, with D tentatively TRBD1 (5 bases). V dropped 6 bases and J dropped 0 bases, with 20 bases sitting between them. The CDR3 has 17 amino acids. Germline CDR1 reads MNHEY; CDR2 reads SVGEGT. The CDR3 protein is CASSKVIMTATNYGYTF. CDR3 coding DNA: TGTGCCAGCAGCAAAGTGATAATGACAGCCACTAACTATGGCTACACCTTC.

This clonotype occurred many times. The rearrangement links TRBV29-1 to TRBJ2-2; TRBD2 agrees at 12 bases. Per germline, CDR1 SQVTM and CDR2 ANQGSEA. The length of the CDR3 is 16 residues. Trimming at V came to 5 bases and at J to 5 bases, leaving 9 bases not matched to a gene. CDR3 loop: CSVKLAGGLTTGELFF. In DNA, the CDR3 is TGCAGCGTTAAACTAGCGGGGGGTCTTACAACCGGGGAGCTGTTTTTT.

As to this clonotype: Since a much larger clone is just one base distant, this may be a read error. The J gene is TRBJ2-7, the V gene TRBV5-4; either TRBD1 or TRBD2 may fit D (6 bases each). The CDR3 covers 16 residues. The germline V and J ends were trimmed by 5 bases and 4 bases, with 22 bases remaining between them. The V gene's germline CDR1 is SGHNT and CDR2 YYREEE (reference sequence). CDR3 nucleotides: TGTGCCAGCAGAATTACCGGGATAGGGGGGCGATACGAGCAGTACTTC. Residues: CASRITGIGGRYEQYF.

This chain connects TRBV2 to TRBJ2-7; 7 bases map to TRBD2. The CDR3 contains 13 residues. From germline, CDR1 is SNHLY and CDR2 FYNNEI. The J segment lost 6 bases and the V segment lost 3 bases, leaving 5 bases of the junction unmatched. The CDR3 spells CASSEGVAGEQYF. The CDR3 DNA reads as TGTGCCAGCAGTGAGGGGGTAGCGGGCGAGCAGTACTTC.

This clonotype was observed many times. This rearrangement joins TRBV7-2 to TRBJ2-7; D gene ambiguous. This CDR3 comprises 16 residues. Per the germline V gene, CDR1 is SGHTA and CDR2 is FQGNSA. The V end lost 2 bases, the J end lost 2 bases, and 16 bases lay between the germline ends. In DNA, the CDR3 is TGTGCCAGCAGCTTATCGTCCCCCGAGCCTGCCTACGAGCAGTACTTC. This sequence encodes CASSLSSPEPAYEQYF.

This chain connects TRBV20-1 to TRBJ1-5; no clear D. The length of the CDR3 is 13 residues. Per the germline V gene, CDR1 is DFQATT and CDR2 is SNEGSKA (reference sequence). The ends were cut back, 2 bases at V and 2 bases at J, with 7 bases in the middle. The CDR3 sequence: CSARRGGNQPQHF. The CDR3, as DNA: TGCAGTGCTAGACGCGGTGGCAATCAGCCCCAGCATTTT.

This clonotype was detected ten times or more. The chain couples TRBV6-1 to TRBJ1-1; D unclear. Per the germline V gene, CDR1 is MNHNS and CDR2 is SASEGT. V was cut by 6 bases and J by 3 bases, with 11 bases left in between. The CDR3 consists of 13 residues. CDR3 coding DNA: TGTGCCAGCAGCTCCCGTCCCGACACTGAAGCTTTCTTT. Its protein product is CASSSRPDTEAFF.

Regarding this clonotype: A much larger clone sits a single nucleotide away, making a read error possible. The chain recombines TRBV7-2 with TRBJ1-5; unclear D gene. Per the germline V gene, CDR1 is SGHTA and CDR2 is FQGNSA. V was pared by 0 bases and J by 5 bases, with 5 bases between. This CDR3 is built from 13 residues. CDR3 sequence reads: CASSLAGYQPQHF. As DNA, the CDR3 is TGTGCCAGCAGCTTAGCAGGGTATCAGCCCCAGCATTTT.

To note about this clonotype: At one end, the junction sequence differs from germline, possibly due to a read error. Written as DNA, the CDR3 is TGCAGTGCTAGTCAGGGCAGGGAGGGAAATGGCTACATCTTC. Protein product: CSASQGREGNGYIF. This rearrangement joins TRBV20-1 to TRBJ1-2; D is perhaps TRBD1 (5 bases). CDR3 length: 14 residues. Germline lookup yields CDR1 DFQATT and CDR2 SNEGSKA (reference sequence).

The V gene is TRBV7-2, the J gene TRBJ2-3; 11 bases are a match to TRBD2. The CDR3 is 15 amino acids. Germline CDR1 SGHTA, CDR2 FQGNSA. Trimming removed 3 bases from V and 4 bases from J; junction bases left unmatched: 3. CDR3 in amino acids: CASSLELAGADTQYF. CDR3 DNA: TGTGCCAGCAGCTTGGAACTAGCGGGGGCAGATACGCAGTATTTT.

This chain joins TRBV30 and TRBJ1-1, with TRBD1 as a possible D gene (5 bases). V lost 4 bases, J lost 10 bases, and 19 bases lay in between. The CDR3 is 13 amino acids. Germline CDR1 and CDR2: GTSNPN and SVGIG (reference sequence). CDR3 coding DNA: TGTGCCTGGATGACCGGGACGATCAGAGCAGCTTTCTTT. Its protein product is CAWMTGTIRAAFF.

This clonotype was found a few times. This chain joins TRBV20-1 and TRBJ2-1; maybe TRBD2 (5 bases). Germline loops: CDR1 DFQATT, CDR2 SNEGSKA (reference sequence). Between the trimmed V and J ends, which lost 6 bases and 6 bases, there was a span of 15 bases. The CDR3 spans 13 residues. The chain's CDR3 is CSAPRGGGNEQFF. The CDR3 nucleotides read TGCAGTGCCCCGCGCGGAGGTGGCAATGAGCAGTTCTTC.

This clonotype was recorded a few times. The chain combines TRBV4-3 with TRBJ2-5, with 10 nucleotides matching TRBD1. Unmatched junction bases numbered 10, after V lost 4 bases and J lost 8 bases. Germline CDR1 reads LGHNA; CDR2 reads YSLEER. CDR3 length: 15 amino acids. CDR3 sequence reads: CASSPSLGDRGTQYF. CDR3 nucleotides: TGCGCCAGCAGCCCATCTCTGGGGGACAGGGGCACCCAGTACTTC.

This clonotype was detected only a few times. The rearrangement joins TRBV7-9 to TRBJ2-5, with D tentatively TRBD1 (6 bases). V lost 5 bases, J lost 3 bases, and 13 bases lay in between. CDR3 length equals 14 residues. Germline-derived CDR1 and CDR2 are SEHNR and FQNEAQ (reference sequence). CDR3 region: CASSQLGGKETQYF. DNA for the CDR3: TGTGCCAGCAGCCAATTAGGGGGAAAAGAGACCCAGTACTTC.

Ten or more counts support this clonotype. J is TRBJ2-7 and V is TRBV10-1; either TRBD1 or TRBD2 may fit D (5 bases each). V was clipped by 4 bases and J by 5 bases, with 18 bases between them. Germline V gene data show CDR1 as WNHNN and CDR2 as SYGVQD (reference sequence). The CDR3 consists of 15 residues. The DNA of the CDR3 is TGCGCCAGCAGTGGACTGGGACGGGAAGAGCACGAGCAGTACTTC. Amino acid sequence: CASSGLGREEHEQYF.

This clonotype showed up many times. This sequence joins TRBV2 and TRBJ1-4, with D tentatively TRBD1 (6 bases). Germline-derived CDR1 and CDR2 are SNHLY and FYNNEI. This CDR3 region has 13 residues. V lost 6 bases and J lost 14, with 19 bases in between. The CDR3 spells CASSGNMDSYLFF. CDR3 in DNA: TGTGCCAGCAGCGGAAATATGGACAGTTACCTGTTTTTT.

Ten or more counts support this clonotype. The DNA of the CDR3 is TGTGCCAGCAGCTTGCCCGTGGTTGAGACCCAGTACTTC. It codes for CASSLPVVETQYF. The rearrangement joins TRBV7-2 to TRBJ2-5, with D uncertain. V was shortened by 3 bases and J by 5 bases, with 10 bases between the two germline ends. Germline CDR1 reads SGHTA; CDR2 reads FQGNSA. The length of the CDR3 is 13 residues.